One and the same sample provided the 18 T cell receptor beta chains below, sequenced in a study of OX40 agonist ivuxolimab in advanced cancers. The library was produced with the immunoSEQ multiplex PCR assay. Entries here come from immuneACCESS through TCRdb and include only in-frame sequences with V and J called. Some clones fail to appear in such tables; in the studies checked, an unresolved V gene covers under half of the shortfall, and the cause of the remainder is unknown. The sample table contains around 33,000 clones; only one count was recorded for roughly 90% of them. Clones ranked in the top ten supply 9.1% of the sample. The sample in question was CD4+ or CD8+ T cells sorted from blood, obtained in a trial of the OX40 agonist ivuxolimab. The receptors shown here come from an adult with an advanced solid tumor such as melanoma, head and neck, liver or kidney cancer.

The chain recombines TRBV15 with TRBJ1-1; D possibly corresponds to TRBD1 (6 bases). Germline lookup yields CDR1 LNHNV and CDR2 YYDKDF (reference sequence). The CDR3 has 14 amino acids. The V and J ends lost 3 bases and 3 bases respectively, with 11 bases between them. CDR3 protein: CATSSMNRDTEAFF. CDR3 nucleotide sequence: TGTGCCACCAGCAGTATGAACAGGGACACTGAAGCTTTCTTT.

With respect to this clone: The junction departs from germline at one end; a sequencing error may be responsible. The rearrangement links TRBV11-2 to TRBJ2-1; 8 bases are a match to TRBD2. There are 15 residues in the CDR3. The germline V gene has CDR1 SGHAT and CDR2 FQNNGV. The CDR3, as DNA: TGTGCCAGCAGTTTAGCGGGGAGCTCCTACAATGAGCAGTTCTTC. Translating it yields CASSLAGSSYNEQFF.

The chain employs TRBV18 and TRBJ1-1, with D perhaps matching TRBD1 (5 bases). Trimming pared 1 base from V and 5 bases from J, leaving 14 bases between. The CDR3 sequence is 15 residues long. CDR1 and CDR2 (germline): KGHSH, LQKENI. The CDR3 DNA follows: TGTGCCAGCTCACCACAGTCGGTTGAGGGGACTGAAGCTTTCTTT. Amino acid sequence: CASSPQSVEGTEAFF.

CDR3 in amino acids: CASSLEDIPYNEQFF. The CDR3 coding sequence is TGTGCCAGCAGCTTAGAGGACATACCCTACAATGAGCAGTTCTTC. The chain has TRBV7-2 and TRBJ2-1; TRBD1 might be the D (5 bases). The V and J ends lost 1 base and 2 bases respectively, with 9 bases between them. The germline V gene encodes CDR1 SGHTA and CDR2 FQGNSA. This CDR3 is built from 15 residues.

The chain recombines TRBV2 with TRBJ1-4; D ambiguous. Germline V CDR1 and CDR2: SNHLY, FYNNEI. Deletions cut 7 bases from V and 5 bases from J, with 8 bases between. The CDR3 length is 12 residues. The CDR3 sequence is CASKERNEKLFF. DNA of the CDR3: TGTGCCAGCAAGGAGAGAAATGAAAAACTGTTTTTT.

The chain recombines TRBV30 with TRBJ1-1; no reliable D call. Germline loops: CDR1 GTSNPN, CDR2 SVGIG (reference sequence). The CDR3 is made up of 12 amino acids. Trimming took off 0 bases at V and 7 bases at J, with 9 bases between the two ends. The CDR3 loop reads CAWSVRWVEAFF. The CDR3 nucleotides read TGTGCCTGGAGTGTACGGTGGGTTGAAGCTTTCTTT. Together with reference TRBV30 and TRBJ1-1, the CDR3 gives the full variable domain: SQTIHQWPATLVQPVGSPLSLECTVEGTSNPNLYWYRQAAGRGLQLLFYSVGIGQISSEVPQNLSASRPQDRQFILSSKKLLLSDSGFYLCAWSVRWVEAFFGQGTRLTVV.

V and J are TRBV5-6 and TRBJ2-1; no definite D call. CDR3 length equals 13 residues. CDR1 SGHDT and CDR2 YYEEEE come from the germline V gene. Deletions cut 0 bases from V and 7 bases from J, with 8 bases between. The CDR3 DNA reads as TGTGCCAGCAGCTTGGACTTGGCTAATGAGCAGTTCTTC. Protein sequence: CASSLDLANEQFF.

The J gene is TRBJ1-1, the V gene TRBV7-3; tentatively, D is TRBD1 (6 bases). The V end was cut by 2 bases, the J end by 0 bases, with 13 bases between. The CDR3 contains 16 residues. The V gene's germline CDR1 is SGHTA and CDR2 FQGTGA. CDR3 loop: CASSLGGRGMNTEAFF. The CDR3 DNA sequence: TGTGCCAGCAGCTTAGGGGGCCGAGGGATGAACACTGAAGCTTTCTTT.

This chain links TRBV19 with TRBJ2-5, with 8 nucleotides matching TRBD1. The DNA end lines up better with TRBJ2-7; the J call may be wrong. Germline loops: CDR1 LNHDA, CDR2 SQIVND (reference sequence). CDR3 length: 14 residues. The CDR3 DNA sequence: TGTGCCAGTAGTACCGACAGGGGCACCTACGAGCAGTACTTC. Translating it yields CASSTDRGTYEQYF.

The V and J genes are TRBV28 and TRBJ1-5; D possibly corresponds to TRBD1 (5 bases). The CDR3 totals 15 residues. CDR1 is MDHEN, CDR2 SYDVKM, per germline. V was cut by 8 bases and J by 4 bases, with 18 bases left in between. The DNA of the CDR3 is TGTGCCAGCCAAGATCCAGGGTACGGAAATCAGCCCCAGCATTTT. Protein sequence: CASQDPGYGNQPQHF.

This clone turned up a few times. The chain is built from TRBV11-2 and TRBJ1-5; no reliable D call. This CDR3 contains 13 residues. V was pared by 3 bases and J by 6 bases, with 9 bases between. The germline V gene has CDR1 SGHAT and CDR2 FQNNGV. For the CDR3, the DNA is TGTGCCAGCAGCTTGGATTTCAGTCAGCCCCAGCATTTT. It codes for CASSLDFSQPQHF.

In regard to this clone: The junction does not match germline at one end; this may be a read error. The chain links TRBV10-3 to TRBJ1-1, with no clear D. Germline lookup yields CDR1 ENHRY and CDR2 SYGVKD. This CDR3 contains 12 residues. The CDR3 DNA reads TGTGCCAGCAGTTACGGGAACACTGAAGCTTTCTTT. Translation: CASSYGNTEAFF.

The genes are TRBV27 and TRBJ2-1; tentative D call: TRBD1 (6 bases). CDR1 is MNHEY, CDR2 SMNVEV, per germline (reference sequence). The CDR3 is made up of 17 amino acids. Trimming pared 8 bases from V and 0 bases from J, leaving 20 bases between. This CDR3 reads CASPPHHRACSYNEQFF. The DNA of the CDR3 is TGTGCCAGCCCGCCCCACCACAGGGCTTGCTCCTACAATGAGCAGTTCTTC.

CDR3 sequence: CASSMEINQPQHF. Written as DNA, the CDR3 is TGTGCCAGTAGTATGGAGATAAATCAGCCCCAGCATTTT. The chain uses TRBV19 and TRBJ1-5; D gene unclear. From germline, CDR1 is LNHDA and CDR2 SQIVND (reference sequence). CDR3 length: 13 residues. The V end was cut by 3 bases, the J end by 4 bases, with 7 bases between. The variable domain in full, completed from reference TRBV19 and TRBJ1-5, reads DGGITQSPKYLFRKEGQNVTLSCEQNLNHDAMYWYRQDPGQGLRLIYYSQIVNDFQKGDIAEGYSVSREKKESFPLTVTSAQKNPTAFYLCASSMEINQPQHFGDGTRLSIL.

Concerning this clone itself: The germline gene is not matched at one end of the junction; a read error may be the cause. The J gene is TRBJ2-7, the V gene TRBV6-6; D is unresolved. The CDR3 spans 15 residues. The germline CDR1 and CDR2 sequences are MNHNY and SVGAGI (reference sequence). CDR3 DNA: TGTGCCAGCAGTTACTTGGCCAGTCCCTCCGACGAGCAGTACTTC. Protein sequence: CASSYLASPSDEQYF.

This chain joins TRBV6-4 and TRBJ2-7; no clear D. CDR3 length: 14 amino acids. Trimming took off 7 bases at V and 0 bases at J, with 13 bases between the two ends. The germline V gene has CDR1 MRHNA and CDR2 SNTAGT. DNA for the CDR3: TGTGCCAGCACCGGATCGGTCAGCTCCTACGAGCAGTACTTC. It is translated as CASTGSVSSYEQYF.

The rearrangement joins TRBV5-1 to TRBJ1-2; D not certain. The CDR3 contains 14 residues. V was shortened by 1 base and J by 3 bases, with 10 bases between the two germline ends. Germline CDR1 SGHRS, CDR2 YFSETQ. CDR3 nucleotides: TGCGCCAGCAGCTTGCCTGCCGGGGACTATGGCTACACCTTC. Its translation is CASSLPAGDYGYTF.

This chain joins TRBV27 and TRBJ2-2, with a weak D call TRBD2 (5 bases). The CDR3 is 17 amino acids. Trimming removed 2 bases at V and 8 bases at J, with 21 bases between. Germline V gene data show CDR1 as MNHEY and CDR2 as SMNVEV (reference sequence). CDR3 residues: CASSLKPLSVRGGELFF. The DNA for the CDR3 is TGTGCCAGCAGTTTAAAGCCCCTTTCGGTCAGAGGGGGGGAGCTGTTTTTT.